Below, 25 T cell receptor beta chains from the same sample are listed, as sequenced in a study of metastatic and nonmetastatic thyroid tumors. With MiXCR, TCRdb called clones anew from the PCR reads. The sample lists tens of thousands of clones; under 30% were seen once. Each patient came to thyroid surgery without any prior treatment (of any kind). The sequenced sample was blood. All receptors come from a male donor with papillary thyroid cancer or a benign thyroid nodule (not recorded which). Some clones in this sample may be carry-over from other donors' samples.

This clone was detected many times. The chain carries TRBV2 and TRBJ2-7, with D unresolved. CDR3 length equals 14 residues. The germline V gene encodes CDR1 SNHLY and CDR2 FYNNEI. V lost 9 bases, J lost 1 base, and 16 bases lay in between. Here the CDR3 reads CASMFQDGSYEQYF. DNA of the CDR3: TGTGCCAGTATGTTTCAAGACGGGTCCTACGAGCAGTACTTC.

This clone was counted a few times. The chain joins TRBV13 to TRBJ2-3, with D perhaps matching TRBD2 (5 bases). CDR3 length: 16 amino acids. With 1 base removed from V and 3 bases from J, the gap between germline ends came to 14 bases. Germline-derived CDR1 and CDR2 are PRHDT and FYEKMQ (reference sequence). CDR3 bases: TGTGCCAGCAGCTTAGTGGCGGGTCGTGTTACAGATACGCAGTATTTT. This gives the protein CASSLVAGRVTDTQYF.

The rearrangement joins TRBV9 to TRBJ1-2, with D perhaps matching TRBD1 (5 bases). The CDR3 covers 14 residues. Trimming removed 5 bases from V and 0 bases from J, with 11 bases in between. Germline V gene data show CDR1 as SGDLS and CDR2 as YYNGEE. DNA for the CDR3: TGTGCCAGCAGTCCGGGACGGGCTAACTATGGCTACACCTTC. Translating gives CASSPGRANYGYTF.

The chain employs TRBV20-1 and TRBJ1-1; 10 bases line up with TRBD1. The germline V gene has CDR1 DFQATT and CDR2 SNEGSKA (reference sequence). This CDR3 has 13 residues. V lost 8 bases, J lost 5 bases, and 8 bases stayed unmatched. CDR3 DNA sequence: TGCAGTACGAGGACAGGGGGGGTTACTGAAGCTTTCTTT. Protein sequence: CSTRTGGVTEAFF.

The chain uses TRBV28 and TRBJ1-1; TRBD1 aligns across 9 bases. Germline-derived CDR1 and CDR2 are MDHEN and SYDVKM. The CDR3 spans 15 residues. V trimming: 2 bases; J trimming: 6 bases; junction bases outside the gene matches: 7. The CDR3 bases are TGTGCCAGCAGTTTAGCACAGGGGGCAACGGCTGAAGCTTTCTTT. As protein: CASSLAQGATAEAFF.

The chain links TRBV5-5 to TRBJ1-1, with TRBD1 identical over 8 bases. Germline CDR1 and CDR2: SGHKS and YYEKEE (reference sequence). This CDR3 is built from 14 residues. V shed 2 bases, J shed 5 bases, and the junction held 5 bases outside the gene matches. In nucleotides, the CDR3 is TGTGCCAGCAGCTTAAACAGGGGGGTGACTGAAGCTTTCTTT. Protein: CASSLNRGVTEAFF. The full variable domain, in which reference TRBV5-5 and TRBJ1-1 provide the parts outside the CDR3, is DAGVTQSPTHLIKTRGQQVTLRCSPISGHKSVSWYQQVLGQGPQFIFQYYEKEERGRGNFPDRFSARQFPNYSSELNVNALLLGDSALYLCASSLNRGVTEAFFGQGTRLTVV.

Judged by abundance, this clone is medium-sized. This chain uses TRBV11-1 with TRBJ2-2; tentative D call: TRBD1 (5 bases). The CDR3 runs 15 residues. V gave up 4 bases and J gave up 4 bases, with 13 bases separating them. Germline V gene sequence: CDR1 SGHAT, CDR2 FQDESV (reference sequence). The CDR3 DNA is TGTGCCAGCAGCTCAGGAGACAGAATCACCGGGGAGCTGTTTTTT. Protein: CASSSGDRITGELFF.

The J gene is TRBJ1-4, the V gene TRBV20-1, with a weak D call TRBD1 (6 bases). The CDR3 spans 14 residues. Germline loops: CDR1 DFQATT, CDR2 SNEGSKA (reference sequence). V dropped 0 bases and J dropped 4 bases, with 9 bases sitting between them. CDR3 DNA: TGCAGTGCTAGAGAGGACAGTATTAATGAAAAACTGTTTTTT. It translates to CSAREDSINEKLFF.

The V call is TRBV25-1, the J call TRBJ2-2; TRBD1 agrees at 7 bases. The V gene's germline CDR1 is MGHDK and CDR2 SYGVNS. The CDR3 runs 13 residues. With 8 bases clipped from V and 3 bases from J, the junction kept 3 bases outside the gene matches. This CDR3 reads CASVTGHTGELFF. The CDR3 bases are TGTGCCAGCGTGACAGGGCACACCGGGGAGCTGTTTTTT. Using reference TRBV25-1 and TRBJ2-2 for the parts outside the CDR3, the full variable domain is EADIYQTPRYLVIGTGKKITLECSQTMGHDKMYWYQQDPGMELHLIHYSYGVNSTEKGDLSSESTVSRIRTEHFPLTLESARPSHTSQYLCASVTGHTGELFFGEGSRLTVL.

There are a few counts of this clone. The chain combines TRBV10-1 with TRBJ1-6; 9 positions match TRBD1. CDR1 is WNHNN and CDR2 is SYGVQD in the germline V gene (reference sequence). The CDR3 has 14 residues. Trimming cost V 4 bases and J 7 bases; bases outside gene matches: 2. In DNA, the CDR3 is TGCGCCAGCAGTGCCGGGACAGGGAATTCACCCCTCCACTTT. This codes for CASSAGTGNSPLHF.

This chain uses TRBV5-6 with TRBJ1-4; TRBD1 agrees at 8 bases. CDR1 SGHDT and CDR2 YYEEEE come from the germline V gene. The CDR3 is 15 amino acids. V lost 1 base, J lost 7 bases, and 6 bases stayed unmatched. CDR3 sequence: CASSLWNRGVEKLFF. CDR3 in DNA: TGTGCCAGCAGCTTGTGGAACAGGGGGGTTGAAAAACTGTTTTTT.

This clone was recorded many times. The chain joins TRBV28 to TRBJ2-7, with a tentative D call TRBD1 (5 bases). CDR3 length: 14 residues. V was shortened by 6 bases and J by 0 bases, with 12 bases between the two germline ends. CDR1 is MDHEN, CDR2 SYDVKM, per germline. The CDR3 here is CASSLDTLSYEQYF. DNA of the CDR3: TGTGCCAGCAGCCTGGACACACTCTCCTACGAGCAGTACTTC.

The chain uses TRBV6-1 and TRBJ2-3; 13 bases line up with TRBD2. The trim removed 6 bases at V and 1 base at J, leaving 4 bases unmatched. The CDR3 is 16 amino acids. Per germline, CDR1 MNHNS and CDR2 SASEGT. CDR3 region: CASRLAGGTRTDTQYF. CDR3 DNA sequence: TGTGCCAGCAGACTAGCGGGGGGGACCCGCACAGATACGCAGTATTTT.

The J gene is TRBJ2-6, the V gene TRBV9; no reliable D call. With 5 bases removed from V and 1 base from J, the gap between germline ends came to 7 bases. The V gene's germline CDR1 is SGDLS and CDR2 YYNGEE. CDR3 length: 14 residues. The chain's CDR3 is CASSLRSGANVLTF. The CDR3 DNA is TGTGCCAGCAGTCTAAGGTCTGGGGCCAACGTCCTGACTTTC.

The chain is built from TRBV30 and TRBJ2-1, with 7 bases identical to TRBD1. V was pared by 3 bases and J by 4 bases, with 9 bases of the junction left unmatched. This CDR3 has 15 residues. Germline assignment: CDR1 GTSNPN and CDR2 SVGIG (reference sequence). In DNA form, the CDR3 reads TGTGCCTGGAGCCCCGGCGGACAGGATTACAATGAGCAGTTCTTC. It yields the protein CAWSPGGQDYNEQFF.

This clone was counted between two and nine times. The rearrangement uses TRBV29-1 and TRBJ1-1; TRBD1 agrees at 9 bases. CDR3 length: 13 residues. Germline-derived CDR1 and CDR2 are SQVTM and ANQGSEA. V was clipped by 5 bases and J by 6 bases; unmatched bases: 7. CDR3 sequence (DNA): TGCAGCGTTTCCGGGACAGGGTCTTCTGAAGCTTTCTTT. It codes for CSVSGTGSSEAFF.

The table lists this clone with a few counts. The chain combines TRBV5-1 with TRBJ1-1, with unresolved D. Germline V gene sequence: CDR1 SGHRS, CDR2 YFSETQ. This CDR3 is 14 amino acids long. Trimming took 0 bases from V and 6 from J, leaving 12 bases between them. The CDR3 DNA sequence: TGCGCCAGCAGCTTGGCCCCTTCTAATCCTGAAGCTTTCTTT. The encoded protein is CASSLAPSNPEAFF.

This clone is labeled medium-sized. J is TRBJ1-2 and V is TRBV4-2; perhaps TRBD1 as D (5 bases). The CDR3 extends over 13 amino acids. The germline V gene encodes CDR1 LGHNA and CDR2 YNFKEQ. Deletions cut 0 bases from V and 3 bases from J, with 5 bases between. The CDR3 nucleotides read TGTGCCAGCAGCCAAGAACAGGACTATGGCTACACCTTC. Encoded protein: CASSQEQDYGYTF.

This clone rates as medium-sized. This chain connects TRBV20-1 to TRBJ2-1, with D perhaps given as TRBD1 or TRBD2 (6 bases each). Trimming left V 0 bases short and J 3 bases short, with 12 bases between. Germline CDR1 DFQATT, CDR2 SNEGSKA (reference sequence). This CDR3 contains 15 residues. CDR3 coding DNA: TGCAGTGCTAGAGAAAGAGGGGGGCTCTACAATGAGCAGTTCTTC. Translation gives CSARERGGLYNEQFF.

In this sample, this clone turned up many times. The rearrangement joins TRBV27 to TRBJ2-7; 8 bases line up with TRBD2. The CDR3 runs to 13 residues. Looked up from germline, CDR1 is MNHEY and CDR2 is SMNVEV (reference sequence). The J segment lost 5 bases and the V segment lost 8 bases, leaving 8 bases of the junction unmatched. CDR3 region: CASSFSGSDEQYF. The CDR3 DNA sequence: TGTGCCAGCTCCTTCAGCGGGAGCGACGAGCAGTACTTC.

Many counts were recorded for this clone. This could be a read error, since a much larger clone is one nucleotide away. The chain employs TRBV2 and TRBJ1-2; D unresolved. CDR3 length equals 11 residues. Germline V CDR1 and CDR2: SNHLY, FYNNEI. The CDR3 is CACRRTYGYTF. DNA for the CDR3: TGTGCCTGCAGACGGACCTATGGCTACACCTTC. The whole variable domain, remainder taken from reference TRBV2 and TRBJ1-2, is EPEVTQTPSHQVTQMGQEVILRCVPISNHLYFYWYRQILGQKVEFLVSFYNNEISEKSEIFDDQFSVERPDGSNFTLKIRSTKLEDSAMYFCACRRTYGYTFGSGTRLTVV.

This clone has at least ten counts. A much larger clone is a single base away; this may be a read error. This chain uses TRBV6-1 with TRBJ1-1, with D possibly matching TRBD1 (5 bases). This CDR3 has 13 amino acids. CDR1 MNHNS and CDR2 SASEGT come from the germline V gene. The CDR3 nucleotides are TGTGCCAGTCCCCCCCGGGACGAAGGTGAAACTTTCTTT. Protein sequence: CASPPRDEGETFF.

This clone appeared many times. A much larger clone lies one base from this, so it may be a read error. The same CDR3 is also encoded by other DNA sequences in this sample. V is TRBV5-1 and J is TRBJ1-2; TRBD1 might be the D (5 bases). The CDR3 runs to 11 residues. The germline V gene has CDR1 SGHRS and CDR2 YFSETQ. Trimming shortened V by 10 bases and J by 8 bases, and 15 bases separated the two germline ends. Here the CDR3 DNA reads TGCGCCCCTTTCCAAGGGGAAGGCTACACCTTC. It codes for CAPFQGEGYTF.

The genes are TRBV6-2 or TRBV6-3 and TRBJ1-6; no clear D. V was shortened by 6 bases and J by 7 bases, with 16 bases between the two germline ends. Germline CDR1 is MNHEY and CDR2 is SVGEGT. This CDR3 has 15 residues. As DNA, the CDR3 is TGTGCCAGCAGCCCTCCAGCCAGGCTAAATTCACCCCTCCACTTT. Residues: CASSPPARLNSPLHF.

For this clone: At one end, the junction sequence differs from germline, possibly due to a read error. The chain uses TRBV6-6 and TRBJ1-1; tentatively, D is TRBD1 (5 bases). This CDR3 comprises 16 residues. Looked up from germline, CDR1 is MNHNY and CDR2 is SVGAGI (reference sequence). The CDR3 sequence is CASSYSKGMRNTEALF. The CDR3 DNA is TGTGCCAGCAGTTACTCAAAGGGGATGAGGAACACTGAAGCTCTCTTT.